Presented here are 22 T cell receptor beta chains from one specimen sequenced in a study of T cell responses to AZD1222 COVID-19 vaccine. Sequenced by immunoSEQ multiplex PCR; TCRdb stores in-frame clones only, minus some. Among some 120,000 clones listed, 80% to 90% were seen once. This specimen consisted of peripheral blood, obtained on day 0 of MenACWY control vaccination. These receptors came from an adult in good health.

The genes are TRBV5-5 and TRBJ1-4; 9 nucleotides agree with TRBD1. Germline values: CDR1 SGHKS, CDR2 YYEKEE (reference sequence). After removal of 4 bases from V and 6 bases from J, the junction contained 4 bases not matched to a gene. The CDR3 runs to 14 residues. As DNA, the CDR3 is TGTGCCAGCAGCGCCGGGACAGGGTATGAAAAACTGTTTTTT. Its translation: CASSAGTGYEKLFF.

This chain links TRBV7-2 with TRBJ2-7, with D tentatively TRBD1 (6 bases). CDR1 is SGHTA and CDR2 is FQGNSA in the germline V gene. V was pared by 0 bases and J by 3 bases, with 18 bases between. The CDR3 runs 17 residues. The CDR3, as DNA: TGTGCCAGCAGCTTAGCGGATTCACAGGGAAGTAACTACGAGCAGTACTTC. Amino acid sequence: CASSLADSQGSNYEQYF.

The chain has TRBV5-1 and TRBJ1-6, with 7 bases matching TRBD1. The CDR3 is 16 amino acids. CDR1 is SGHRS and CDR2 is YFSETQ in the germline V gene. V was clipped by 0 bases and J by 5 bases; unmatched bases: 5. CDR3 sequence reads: CASSLGPGQHNSPLHF. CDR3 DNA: TGCGCCAGCAGCTTGGGACCGGGACAGCATAATTCACCCCTCCACTTT.

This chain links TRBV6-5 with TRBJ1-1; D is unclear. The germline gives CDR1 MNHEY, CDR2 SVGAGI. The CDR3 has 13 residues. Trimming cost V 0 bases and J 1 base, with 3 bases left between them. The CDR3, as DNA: TGTGCCAGCAGTTACTCGAGGAACACTGAAGCTTTCTTT. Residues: CASSYSRNTEAFF.

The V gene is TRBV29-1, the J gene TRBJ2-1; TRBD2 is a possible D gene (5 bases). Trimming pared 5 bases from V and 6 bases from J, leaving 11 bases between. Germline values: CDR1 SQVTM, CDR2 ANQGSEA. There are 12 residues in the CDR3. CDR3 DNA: TGCAGCGTTCGAACTGAGGGCAATGAGCAGTTCTTC. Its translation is CSVRTEGNEQFF.

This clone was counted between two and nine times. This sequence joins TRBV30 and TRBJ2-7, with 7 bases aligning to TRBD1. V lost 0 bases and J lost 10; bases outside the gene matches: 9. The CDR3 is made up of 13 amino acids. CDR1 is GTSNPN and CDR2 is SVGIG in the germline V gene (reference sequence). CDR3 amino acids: CAWSVGGGRPQYF. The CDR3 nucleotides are TGTGCCTGGAGTGTAGGGGGCGGCCGACCTCAGTACTTC.

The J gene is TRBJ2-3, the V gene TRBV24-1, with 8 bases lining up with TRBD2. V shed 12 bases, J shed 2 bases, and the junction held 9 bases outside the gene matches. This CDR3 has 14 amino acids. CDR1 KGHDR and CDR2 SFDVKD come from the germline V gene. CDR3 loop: CASQSGGFTDTQYF. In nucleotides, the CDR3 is TGTGCCTCCCAAAGCGGGGGCTTCACAGATACGCAGTATTTT.

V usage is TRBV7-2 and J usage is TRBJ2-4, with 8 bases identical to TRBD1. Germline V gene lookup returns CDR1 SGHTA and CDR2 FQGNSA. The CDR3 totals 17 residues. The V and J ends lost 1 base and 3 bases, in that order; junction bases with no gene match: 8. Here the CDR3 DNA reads TGTGCCAGCAGCTTAGAGTGGGCAGGGGGCGTCAAAAACATTCAGTACTTC. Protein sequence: CASSLEWAGGVKNIQYF.

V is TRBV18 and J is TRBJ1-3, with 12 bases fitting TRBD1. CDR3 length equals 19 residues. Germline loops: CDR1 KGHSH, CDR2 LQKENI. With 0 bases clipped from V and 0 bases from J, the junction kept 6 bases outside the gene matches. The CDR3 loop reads CASSPPGQGAYSSGNTIYF. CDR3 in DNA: TGTGCCAGCTCACCACCGGGACAGGGGGCTTATAGCTCTGGAAACACCATATATTTT. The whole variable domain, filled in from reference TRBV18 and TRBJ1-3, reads NAGVMQNPRHLVRRRGQEARLRCSPMKGHSHVYWYRQLPEEGLKFMVYLQKENIIDESGMPKERFSAEFPKEGPSILRIQQVVRGDSAAYFCASSPPGQGAYSSGNTIYFGEGSWLTVV.

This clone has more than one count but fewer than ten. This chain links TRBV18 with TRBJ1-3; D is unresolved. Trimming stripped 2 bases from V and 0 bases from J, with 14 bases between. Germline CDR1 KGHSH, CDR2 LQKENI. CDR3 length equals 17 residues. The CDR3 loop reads CASSPGKDPSSGNTIYF. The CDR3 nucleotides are TGTGCCAGCTCACCAGGGAAGGATCCTAGCTCTGGAAACACCATATATTTT.

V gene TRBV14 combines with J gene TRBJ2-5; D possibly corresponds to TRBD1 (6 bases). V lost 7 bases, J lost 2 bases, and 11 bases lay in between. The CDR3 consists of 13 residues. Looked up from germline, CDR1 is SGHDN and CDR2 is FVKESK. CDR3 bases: TGTGCCAGCACCGGGACAAATCAAGAGACCCAGTACTTC. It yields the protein CASTGTNQETQYF.

The CDR3 reads CASSQAAGQTSHYEQYF. Written as DNA, the CDR3 is TGTGCCAGCAGCCAAGCCGCGGGACAAACTTCTCATTACGAGCAGTACTTC. This chain uses TRBV4-2 with TRBJ2-7; D is possibly TRBD1 or TRBD2 (6 bases each). Trimming took 1 base from V and 4 from J, leaving 20 bases between them. Germline V CDR1 and CDR2: LGHNA, YNFKEQ. The CDR3 sequence is 17 residues long.

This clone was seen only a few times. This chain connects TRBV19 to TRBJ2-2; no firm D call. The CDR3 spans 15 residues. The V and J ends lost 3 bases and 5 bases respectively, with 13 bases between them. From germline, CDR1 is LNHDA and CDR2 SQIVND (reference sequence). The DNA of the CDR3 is TGTGCCAGTAGTATTTCGAGCGCCACAACCGGGGAGCTGTTTTTT. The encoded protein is CASSISSATTGELFF.

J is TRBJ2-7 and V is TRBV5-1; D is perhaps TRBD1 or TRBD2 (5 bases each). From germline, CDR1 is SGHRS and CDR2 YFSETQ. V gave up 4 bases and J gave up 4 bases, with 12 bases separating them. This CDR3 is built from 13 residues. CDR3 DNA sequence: TGCGCCAGCAGCCCGGGACGGTCGTACGAGCAGTACTTC. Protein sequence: CASSPGRSYEQYF.

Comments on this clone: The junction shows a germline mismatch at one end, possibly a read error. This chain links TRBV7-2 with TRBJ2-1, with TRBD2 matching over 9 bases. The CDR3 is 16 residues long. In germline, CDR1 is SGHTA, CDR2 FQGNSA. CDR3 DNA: TGTGCCAGCAGCTCCGGCGGGGGGGCAAAGTACAGTGAGCAGTTCTTC. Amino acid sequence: CASSSGGGAKYSEQFF.

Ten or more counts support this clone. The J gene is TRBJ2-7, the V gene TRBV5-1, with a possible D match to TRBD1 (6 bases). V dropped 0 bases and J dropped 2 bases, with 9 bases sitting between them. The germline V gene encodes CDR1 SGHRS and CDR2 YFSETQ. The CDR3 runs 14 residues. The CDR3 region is CASSLGAGAYEQYF. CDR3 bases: TGCGCCAGCAGCTTGGGGGCAGGGGCCTACGAGCAGTACTTC.

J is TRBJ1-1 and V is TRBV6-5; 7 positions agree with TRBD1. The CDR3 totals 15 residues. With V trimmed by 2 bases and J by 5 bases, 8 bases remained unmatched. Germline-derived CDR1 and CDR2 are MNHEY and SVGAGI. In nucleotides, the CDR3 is TGTGCCAGCAGTTACGTGAAGACAGGGAGGACTGAAGCTTTCTTT. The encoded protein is CASSYVKTGRTEAFF.

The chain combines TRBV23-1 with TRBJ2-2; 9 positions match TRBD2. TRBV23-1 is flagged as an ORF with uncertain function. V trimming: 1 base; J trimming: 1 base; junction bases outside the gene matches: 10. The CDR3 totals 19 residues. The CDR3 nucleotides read TGCGCCAGCAGTCAATACCCGACTAGCGGACTGAAGAACACCGGGGAGCTGTTTTTT. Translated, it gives CASSQYPTSGLKNTGELFF.

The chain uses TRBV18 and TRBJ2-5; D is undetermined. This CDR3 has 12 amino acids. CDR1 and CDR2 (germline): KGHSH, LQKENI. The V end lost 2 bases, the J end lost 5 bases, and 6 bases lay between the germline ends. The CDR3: CASSPILETQYF. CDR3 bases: TGTGCCAGCTCACCAATCTTGGAGACCCAGTACTTC.

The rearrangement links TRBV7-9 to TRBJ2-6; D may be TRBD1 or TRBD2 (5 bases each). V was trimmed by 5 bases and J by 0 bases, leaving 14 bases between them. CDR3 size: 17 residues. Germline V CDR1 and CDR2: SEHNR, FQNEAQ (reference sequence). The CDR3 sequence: CASSPGTYRSGANVLTF. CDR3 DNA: TGTGCCAGCAGCCCCGGGACGTACCGCTCTGGGGCCAACGTCCTGACTTTC.

CDR3 coding DNA: TGTGCCAGCAGCCAAGATTCCCAGGGAATCTCTGGAAACACCATATATTTT. Protein product: CASSQDSQGISGNTIYF. The chain joins TRBV4-2 to TRBJ1-3; the D gene is possibly TRBD1 (5 bases). Per the germline V gene, CDR1 is LGHNA and CDR2 is YNFKEQ. V dropped 0 bases and J dropped 0 bases, with 12 bases sitting between them. This CDR3 has 17 residues.

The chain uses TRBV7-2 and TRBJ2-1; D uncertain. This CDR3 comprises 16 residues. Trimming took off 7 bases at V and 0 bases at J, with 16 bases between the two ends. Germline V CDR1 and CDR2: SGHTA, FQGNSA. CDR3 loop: CASTSYHVSSYNEQFF. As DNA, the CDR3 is TGTGCCAGCACCTCATACCACGTCAGCTCCTACAATGAGCAGTTCTTC.